This record looks at one T cell receptor (beta chain) sequence and its context. Clones were read by immunoSEQ multiplex PCR, and TCRdb kept only the in-frame ones, dropping some. The top ten clones hold 15% to 17% of a sample with tens of thousands of clones, roughly four fifths of them seen once. This sample is part of a study of glioma-infiltrating T cells after dendritic cell vaccination. Overall study: Dendritic cell vaccination trial patients had either newly diagnosed or recurrent glioblastoma.

The junction had 5 bases not matched to a gene; V was cut back by 0 bases and J by 5 bases. The CDR3 runs to 14 residues. Germline V gene data show CDR1 as SGHRS and CDR2 as YFSETQ. Time point in this sample: after dendritic cell vaccination, including at tumor progression/relapse. The chain couples TRBV5-1 to TRBJ2-7, with 7 positions matching TRBD1. This specimen consisted of blood, obtained after dendritic cell vaccination. The receptor's source is a human donor with glioblastoma. The CDR3 reads CASSLGDSPHEQYF. The CDR3 DNA sequence: TGCGCCAGCAGCTTGGGGGACAGCCCCCACGAGCAGTACTTC.